Shown below are 27 T cell receptor beta chains from a single sample sequenced in a study of cytomegalovirus exposure and HLA in healthy donors. PCR involved 60 Vbeta and 13 Jbeta primers. Clones were sequenced by immunoSEQ multiplex PCR, and TCRdb holds only the in-frame ones, with some missing. The sample consists of about 150,000 clones, less than 85% of them appearing once. The specimen was PBMCs. The receptors here all came from a man aged 50 or older in good health and CMV-seropositive.

The rearrangement uses TRBV5-1 and TRBJ1-3; D is possibly TRBD1 (5 bases). Trimming took off 0 bases at V and 4 bases at J, with 11 bases between the two ends. In germline, CDR1 is SGHRS, CDR2 YFSETQ. This CDR3 is 15 amino acids long. DNA of the CDR3: TGCGCCAGCAGCTTGGGGGGCACAGGAGGAAACACCATATATTTT. As protein: CASSLGGTGGNTIYF. Combining the CDR3 with reference TRBV5-1 and TRBJ1-3 gives the whole variable domain KAGVTQTPRYLIKTRGQQVTLSCSPISGHRSVSWYQQTPGQGLQFLFEYFSETQRNKGNFPGRFSGRQFSNSRSEMNVSTLELGDSALYLCASSLGGTGGNTIYFGEGSWLTVV.

The count of this clone is one. This sequence joins TRBV28 and TRBJ1-2; 10 bases agree with TRBD1. In germline, CDR1 is MDHEN, CDR2 SYDVKM. The CDR3 has 12 residues. The trim removed 6 bases at V and 8 bases at J, leaving 3 bases unmatched. The CDR3 DNA follows: TGTGCCAGCAGCGGACAGGGGGGAGGCTACACCTTC. This sequence encodes CASSGQGGGYTF.

This chain connects TRBV7-9 to TRBJ2-3; 12 bases map to TRBD2. CDR1 is SEHNR and CDR2 is FQNEAQ in the germline V gene (reference sequence). After removal of 3 bases from V and 4 bases from J, the junction contained 11 bases not matched to a gene. The CDR3 length is 18 residues. Here the CDR3 reads CASSFRLAGGPRPDTQYF. The CDR3 DNA sequence: TGTGCCAGCAGCTTTCGGCTAGCGGGAGGGCCCAGACCAGATACGCAGTATTTT.

This clone was counted a few times. The J gene is TRBJ2-4, the V gene TRBV4-2; a weak D match, TRBD2 (6 bases). Germline V lookup: CDR1 LGHNA, CDR2 YNFKEQ. The ends were cut back, 1 base at V and 0 bases at J, with 16 bases in the middle. The CDR3 is 18 amino acids. The CDR3 is CASSQGIRNGRAKNIQYF. CDR3 sequence (DNA): TGTGCCAGCAGCCAAGGCATTAGAAACGGGAGAGCCAAAAACATTCAGTACTTC.

The rearrangement uses TRBV18 and TRBJ2-2; weak D call: TRBD2 (6 bases). Germline values: CDR1 KGHSH, CDR2 LQKENI. There are 15 residues in the CDR3. Deletions cut 1 base from V and 2 bases from J, with 8 bases between. The CDR3 protein is CASSPRRDNTGELFF. As DNA, the CDR3 is TGTGCCAGCTCACCACGGCGGGATAACACCGGGGAGCTGTTTTTT.

The chain carries TRBV27 and TRBJ2-7, with 9 bases aligning to TRBD1. Germline-derived CDR1 and CDR2 are MNHEY and SMNVEV (reference sequence). The V gene end was trimmed by 0 bases and the J gene end by 6 bases; junction bases not matched to a gene: 9. This CDR3 spans 16 amino acids. The CDR3 DNA sequence: TGTGCCAGCAGTTTATCGGGGGGGACAGGGCCCCTCGAGCAGTACTTC. It codes for CASSLSGGTGPLEQYF.

The chain carries TRBV6-1 and TRBJ2-1, with 11 bases identical to TRBD2. The CDR3 has 18 amino acids. CDR1 is MNHNS and CDR2 is SASEGT in the germline V gene. Germline trimming cut 0 bases from V and 4 bases from J; bases unmatched to any gene: 8. The CDR3 is CASSEALAGGLRYNEQFF. Written as DNA, the CDR3 is TGTGCCAGCAGTGAAGCGTTAGCGGGAGGGTTAAGGTACAATGAGCAGTTCTTC.

V and J are TRBV7-2 and TRBJ2-1; no clear D. Trimming left V 1 base short and J 13 bases short, with 11 bases between. The germline V gene has CDR1 SGHTA and CDR2 FQGNSA. The CDR3 covers 12 residues. CDR3: CASSLVTQRQFF. The CDR3 DNA reads as TGTGCCAGCAGCTTAGTGACACAACGACAGTTCTTC.

This chain connects TRBV5-1 to TRBJ2-3; TRBD2 agrees at 9 bases. This CDR3 has 13 residues. The germline CDR1 and CDR2 sequences are SGHRS and YFSETQ. V shed 7 bases and J 5 bases; nucleotides not matched to a gene: 5. The CDR3 region is CASGIAGVDTQYF. DNA of the CDR3: TGCGCCAGCGGCATAGCGGGAGTAGATACGCAGTATTTT.

This rearrangement joins TRBV6-5 to TRBJ1-2, with D unresolved. V was pared by 5 bases and J by 2 bases, with 15 bases between. This CDR3 has 15 residues. CDR1 MNHEY and CDR2 SVGAGI come from the germline V gene. The CDR3 spells CASSPIADGNYGYTF. DNA of the CDR3: TGTGCCAGCAGTCCCATAGCTGACGGGAACTATGGCTACACCTTC.

The rearrangement links TRBV30 to TRBJ2-5; a weak D match, TRBD2 (5 bases). Germline assignment: CDR1 GTSNPN and CDR2 SVGIG (reference sequence). Deletions cut 1 base from V and 4 bases from J, with 10 bases between. This CDR3 spans 13 amino acids. DNA for the CDR3: TGTGCCTGGAGTGAACTAGTCGGAGAGACCCAGTACTTC. Encoded protein: CAWSELVGETQYF.

The chain employs TRBV30 and TRBJ1-5; D gene ambiguous. The CDR3 loop spans 13 amino acids. V was trimmed by 0 bases and J by 10 bases, leaving 13 bases between them. Germline CDR1 is GTSNPN and CDR2 is SVGIG (reference sequence). CDR3 in DNA: TGTGCCTGGAGTGTACAGCAGAATTCCCCCCAGCATTTT. Translation gives CAWSVQQNSPQHF.

In this sample, this clone turned up once. This sequence joins TRBV7-6 and TRBJ2-7, with D perhaps TRBD2 (5 bases). Deletions cut 4 bases from V and 6 bases from J, with 22 bases between. The germline gives CDR1 SGHVS, CDR2 FNYEAQ. This CDR3 contains 16 residues. This chain's CDR3 is CASSSTPGPDGGEQYF. The CDR3 DNA follows: TGTGCCAGCAGCTCGACCCCTGGACCAGACGGAGGCGAGCAGTACTTC. The whole variable domain, remainder taken from reference TRBV7-6 and TRBJ2-7, is GAGVSQSPRYKVTKRGQDVALRCDPISGHVSLYWYRQALGQGPEFLTYFNYEAQQDKSGLPNDRFSAERPEGSISTLTIQRTEQRDSAMYRCASSSTPGPDGGEQYFGPGTRLTVT.

The genes are TRBV27 and TRBJ2-7, with TRBD2 as a possible D gene (6 bases). CDR3 length: 15 residues. Per germline, CDR1 MNHEY and CDR2 SMNVEV (reference sequence). The ends were cut back, 6 bases at V and 0 bases at J, with 15 bases in the middle. CDR3 protein: CASSPRGSPSYEQYF. The CDR3 nucleotides read TGTGCCAGCAGCCCACGGGGGAGTCCCTCCTACGAGCAGTACTTC.

In DNA, the CDR3 is TGTGCCAGTATAAGCGGGATAAACACCGGGGAGCTGTTTTTT. Translated: CASISGINTGELFF. V usage is TRBV19 and J usage is TRBJ2-2; 7 bases align to TRBD2. CDR3 size: 14 residues. After removal of 7 bases from V and 2 bases from J, the junction contained 4 bases not matched to a gene. Germline-derived CDR1 and CDR2 are LNHDA and SQIVND (reference sequence).

CDR3 in amino acids: CASSLSYRVSTEAFF. The CDR3 region has the DNA TGTGCCAGCAGCTTATCATACAGGGTTTCCACTGAAGCTTTCTTT. The rearrangement uses TRBV7-8 and TRBJ1-1, with D possibly matching TRBD1 (6 bases). V lost 2 bases, J lost 4 bases, and 14 bases lay in between. CDR3 size: 15 residues. In germline, CDR1 is SGHVS, CDR2 FQNEAQ. The full variable domain, its missing parts supplied by reference TRBV7-8 and TRBJ1-1, is GAGVSQSPRYKVAKRGQDVALRCDPISGHVSLFWYQQALGQGPEFLTYFQNEAQLDKSGLPSDRFFAERPEGSVSTLKIQRTQQEDSAVYLCASSLSYRVSTEAFFGQGTRLTVV.

The CDR3, as DNA: TGTGCCAGCAGCTTGGGGACAGGGATCTACGAGCAGTACTTC. Protein product: CASSLGTGIYEQYF. The chain employs TRBV5-6 and TRBJ2-7; 8 bases line up with TRBD1. CDR3 length equals 14 residues. Germline trimming cut 0 bases from V and 3 bases from J; bases unmatched to any gene: 2. CDR1 and CDR2 (germline): SGHDT, YYEEEE.

The chain links TRBV6-5 to TRBJ1-2; no clear D gene. Trimming left V 0 bases short and J 8 bases short, with 16 bases between. CDR3 length equals 15 residues. The germline V gene has CDR1 MNHEY and CDR2 SVGAGI. The DNA for the CDR3 is TGTGCCAGCAGTTACTCGATTTCCCCAGGAGGCGGCTACACCTTC. Translated: CASSYSISPGGGYTF.

The rearrangement joins TRBV19 to TRBJ2-7, with D perhaps TRBD1 (7 bases). Trimming removed 4 bases from V and 1 base from J, with 20 bases in between. This CDR3 spans 17 amino acids. The germline V gene has CDR1 LNHDA and CDR2 SQIVND (reference sequence). The CDR3 spells CASSTPLRQGGSYEQYF. The CDR3 nucleotides read TGTGCCAGTAGTACCCCCTTACGTCAGGGGGGTTCCTACGAGCAGTACTTC.

The CDR3 is CASSLLGGPVTDTQYF. The DNA of the CDR3 is TGTGCCAGCAGCCTCCTGGGGGGACCCGTCACAGATACGCAGTATTTT. V is TRBV14 and J is TRBJ2-3; maybe TRBD2 (6 bases). CDR1 is SGHDN, CDR2 FVKESK, per germline. Trimming left V 4 bases short and J 2 bases short, with 16 bases between. The CDR3 is 16 residues long.

The rearrangement links TRBV15 to TRBJ2-3, with TRBD2 identical over 7 bases. J was trimmed by 1 base and V by 1 base; bases with no gene match: 2. Germline V gives CDR1 LNHNV, CDR2 YYDKDF (reference sequence). CDR3 length: 15 amino acids. The CDR3 loop is CATSRAREGTDTQYF. The CDR3 DNA sequence: TGTGCCACCAGCAGAGCACGGGAGGGCACAGATACGCAGTATTTT.

This clone has a handful of counts. This chain connects TRBV27 to TRBJ1-6; D possibly corresponds to TRBD1 (5 bases). The CDR3 covers 15 residues. The V gene's germline CDR1 is MNHEY and CDR2 SMNVEV (reference sequence). Trimming removed 0 bases from V and 7 bases from J, with 10 bases in between. CDR3 DNA: TGTGCCAGCAGTTTATCCTTGGGGGGGAATTCACCCCTCCACTTT. Translation gives CASSLSLGGNSPLHF.

The rearrangement uses TRBV10-3 and TRBJ2-7; 9 bases align to TRBD1. The length of the CDR3 is 13 residues. CDR1 is ENHRY, CDR2 SYGVKD, per germline. The trim removed 7 bases at V and 6 bases at J, leaving 7 bases unmatched. CDR3 loop: CAIKGQGWAEQYF. CDR3 nucleotide sequence: TGTGCCATCAAGGGACAGGGATGGGCCGAGCAGTACTTC.

This clone was seen only a few times. The chain couples TRBV19 to TRBJ2-2; D might be TRBD2 (6 bases). This CDR3 is built from 19 residues. Deletions cut 0 bases from V and 1 base from J, with 18 bases between. CDR1 is LNHDA and CDR2 is SQIVND in the germline V gene (reference sequence). CDR3 in DNA: TGTGCCAGTAGTATAGAGGGGATGGGTTTGCGGGGGAACACCGGGGAGCTGTTTTTT. Translation gives CASSIEGMGLRGNTGELFF.

The chain is built from TRBV7-2 and TRBJ1-1; possibly TRBD1 for D (6 bases). Germline V CDR1 and CDR2: SGHTA, FQGNSA. V was trimmed by 1 base and J by 10 bases, leaving 13 bases between them. The CDR3 loop spans 13 amino acids. Here the CDR3 reads CASSLDRVSVAFF. The CDR3 nucleotides read TGTGCCAGCAGCTTAGACAGGGTCTCGGTAGCTTTCTTT.

On this clone: Sequence at one end of the junction differs from germline and may be a read error. This chain links TRBV7-9 with TRBJ2-7, with 7 bases fitting TRBD2. Germline loops: CDR1 SEHNR, CDR2 FQNEAQ (reference sequence). The CDR3 consists of 13 residues. CDR3 nucleotide sequence: TGTGCCAGCAGATTAGAGGCGGGGGAACGGCAGTACTTC. Protein product: CASRLEAGERQYF.

V is TRBV4-1 and J is TRBJ2-7, with 8 bases aligning to TRBD2. Germline assignment: CDR1 MGHRA and CDR2 YSYEKL. Germline trimming cut 4 bases from V and 7 bases from J; bases unmatched to any gene: 9. The CDR3 extends over 14 amino acids. As DNA, the CDR3 is TGCGCCAGCAGCCGTCCGGGAGGGCCGCGGGAGCAGTACTTC. The encoded protein is CASSRPGGPREQYF.